This entry is about one T cell receptor (beta chain). The data were taken from a study of T-cell memory formation after mild COVID-19. Trimming removed 5 bases from V and 7 bases from J; junction bases left unmatched: 7. This CDR3 spans 15 amino acids. Germline values: CDR1 SGHTA, CDR2 FQGTGA. MiXCR, run by TCRdb on the 5' RACE reads, gives a single entry per CDR3 protein. The table has some 190,000 distinct CDR3 sequences, under 20% seen once. This receptor was obtained from an adult woman who had mild COVID-19 (a few samples of this study predate the infection). Cell type and time point are not known. The chain combines TRBV7-3 with TRBJ2-1; 11 bases map to TRBD1. Sequenced material: PBMCs or a T cell subset sorted from them (not recorded which). CDR3 protein: CASSRAGTGGNEQFF. The CDR3 DNA sequence: TGTGCCAGCAGCCGAGCCGGGACAGGGGGGAATGAGCAGTTCTTC.